This T cell receptor beta chain was sequenced for a study of blood T cell repertoires in COVID-19. The wider study: From the United States, Italy and Spain came samples of acute and convalescent COVID-19.

Libraries were prepared by immunoSEQ multiplex PCR; TCRdb keeps only in-frame clonotypes and omits some of them. In the table there are approximately 290,000 clones, over 75% of which are singletons. Cohort 3 donors counted as recovered after two negative PCRs, clearance, or resolved symptoms. CDR3 length equals 14 residues. The germline gives CDR1 SGHTA, CDR2 FQGNSA. Trimming took 5 bases from V and 4 from J, leaving 12 bases between them. J is TRBJ1-3 and V is TRBV7-2; D uncertain. This clonotype was sampled from a woman aged 25 to 39 who had recovered from COVID-19. The sample consisted of PBMCs or T cells enriched from blood (not recorded which). This chain's CDR3 is CASSPYQVGNTIYF. CDR3 nucleotides: TGTGCCAGCAGCCCTTACCAGGTCGGAAACACCATATATTTT.